These 15 T cell receptor beta chains were all obtained from the same sample, sequenced in a study of long-term antiretroviral therapy in people with HIV. Sequencing relied on immunoSEQ assay v3.0, run at survey level. Generated by immunoSEQ multiplex PCR, the TCRdb table keeps only in-frame clones and is missing some. This sample yields around 31,000 clones, of which approximately 85% are seen a single time; roughly 3.8% belongs to the top ten. The specimen was unsorted PBMCs, collected 0.8 years before starting antiretroviral therapy. These receptors all come from a young man with HIV.

The genes are TRBV6-5 and TRBJ1-1; D is possibly TRBD1 (6 bases). Germline CDR1 and CDR2: MNHEY and SVGAGI. This CDR3 is 14 amino acids long. V lost 5 bases and J 1 base, leaving 11 bases between the germline ends. CDR3 in amino acids: CASSETGGNTEAFF. The CDR3 bases are TGTGCCAGCAGTGAGACAGGAGGGAACACTGAAGCTTTCTTT.

The chain couples TRBV2 to TRBJ2-4; D possibly corresponds to TRBD2 (6 bases). The germline V and J ends were trimmed by 6 bases and 3 bases, with 6 bases remaining between them. The CDR3 length is 12 residues. Per the germline V gene, CDR1 is SNHLY and CDR2 is FYNNEI. CDR3 protein: CASSGGKNIQYF. The CDR3 DNA reads as TGTGCCAGCAGCGGGGGCAAAAACATTCAGTACTTC. Variable domain in full (rest from reference TRBV2 and TRBJ2-4): EPEVTQTPSHQVTQMGQEVILRCVPISNHLYFYWYRQILGQKVEFLVSFYNNEISEKSEIFDDQFSVERPDGSNFTLKIRSTKLEDSAMYFCASSGGKNIQYFGAGTRLSVL.

Written as DNA, the CDR3 is TGTGCCAGCAGCGCCCCGACAGGGATCGGAAACACCATATATTTT. This sequence encodes CASSAPTGIGNTIYF. The V gene is TRBV7-8, the J gene TRBJ1-3; 7 bases agree with TRBD1. The V segment lost 5 bases and the J segment 4 bases; nucleotides outside the gene matches: 8. The CDR3 has 15 amino acids. The germline gives CDR1 SGHVS, CDR2 FQNEAQ.

V gene TRBV6-6 combines with J gene TRBJ1-3; D unresolved. V was cut by 0 bases and J by 1 base, with 7 bases left in between. Germline assignment: CDR1 MNHNY and CDR2 SVGAGI (reference sequence). This CDR3 is 15 amino acids long. CDR3 bases: TGTGCCAGCAGTTACTCATCGGTGTCTGGAAACACCATATATTTT. Translation gives CASSYSSVSGNTIYF.

The gene calls are TRBV13 and TRBJ2-5, with D hard to call. The J call may be faulty, since TRBJ2-7 better matches the DNA end. The CDR3 has 14 amino acids. Germline V gene data show CDR1 as PRHDT and CDR2 as FYEKMQ (reference sequence). The DNA for the CDR3 is TGTGCCAGCAGCCAGCCCAACAGTAACTACGAGCAGTACTTC. Translating gives CASSQPNSNYEQYF.

The rearrangement links TRBV6-6 to TRBJ2-1; 7 nucleotides align to TRBD1. V lost 8 bases and J lost 12; bases outside the gene matches: 13. The CDR3 has 13 residues. Germline V CDR1 and CDR2: MNHNY, SVGAGI (reference sequence). The CDR3: CASLRQGRAGQFF. CDR3 bases: TGTGCCAGCTTAAGACAGGGAAGGGCTGGGCAGTTCTTC.

CDR3 coding DNA: TGCAGCGGGGGACTCGGGACCCAGTACTTC. Translating gives CSGGLGTQYF. The chain couples TRBV29-1 to TRBJ2-5; tentatively, D is TRBD2 (6 bases). V dropped 7 bases and J dropped 7 bases, with 10 bases sitting between them. Germline V gives CDR1 SQVTM, CDR2 ANQGSEA. The CDR3 sequence is 10 residues long.

The chain is built from TRBV5-4 and TRBJ1-1, with 7 bases aligning to TRBD1. The V and J ends lost 4 bases and 0 bases, in that order; junction bases with no gene match: 12. The CDR3 runs 17 residues. CDR1 and CDR2 from the germline V gene are SGHNT and YYREEE (reference sequence). The CDR3 sequence: CASSQDRLSPMNTEAFF. In DNA form, the CDR3 reads TGTGCCAGCAGCCAGGACAGGTTATCCCCCATGAACACTGAAGCTTTCTTT.

DNA of the CDR3: TGTGCCAGCAGCTTAATCTCAACGGACCCCTACACCTTC. It yields the protein CASSLISTDPYTF. The rearrangement uses TRBV7-9 and TRBJ1-2; D gene uncertain. CDR3 length: 13 amino acids. V dropped 2 bases and J dropped 10 bases, with 14 bases sitting between them. CDR1 is SEHNR, CDR2 FQNEAQ, per germline (reference sequence).

The CDR3 loop is CASSLGERGYEQYF. CDR3 nucleotide sequence: TGTGCCAGCAGCTTGGGCGAGCGGGGCTACGAGCAGTACTTC. This chain connects TRBV13 to TRBJ2-7, with 7 bases fitting TRBD2. The CDR3 is 14 residues long. The V and J ends lost 3 bases and 3 bases, in that order; junction bases with no gene match: 5. Germline V CDR1 and CDR2: PRHDT, FYEKMQ (reference sequence).

This clone was seen once. This chain joins TRBV9 and TRBJ2-2; 8 bases match TRBD2. Trimming took 0 bases from V and 2 from J; bases not matched to a gene: 3. The CDR3 runs 16 residues. Germline V CDR1 and CDR2: SGDLS, YYNGEE. The CDR3 DNA sequence: TGTGCCAGCAGCGTAGTTAGCGGGGCTAACACCGGGGAGCTGTTTTTT. It specifies CASSVVSGANTGELFF.

The rearrangement joins TRBV2 to TRBJ2-1; no reliable D call. The CDR3 is 19 amino acids. Germline CDR1 SNHLY, CDR2 FYNNEI. Trimming took off 5 bases at V and 0 bases at J, with 23 bases between the two ends. The CDR3 sequence: CASSSTEGRPSSSYNEQFF. CDR3 in DNA: TGTGCCAGCAGTTCTACTGAAGGTAGACCCTCGAGCTCCTACAATGAGCAGTTCTTC.

The chain is built from TRBV19 and TRBJ1-5; a possible D gene is TRBD1 (6 bases). V was cut by 9 bases and J by 3 bases, with 21 bases left in between. Looked up from germline, CDR1 is LNHDA and CDR2 is SQIVND (reference sequence). This CDR3 comprises 16 residues. CDR3 sequence reads: CASRLAGAGVNQPQHF. The DNA for the CDR3 is TGTGCCAGCCGGCTTGCAGGGGCGGGCGTCAATCAGCCCCAGCATTTT. Filled out from reference TRBV19 and TRBJ1-5, the complete variable domain reads DGGITQSPKYLFRKEGQNVTLSCEQNLNHDAMYWYRQDPGQGLRLIYYSQIVNDFQKGDIAEGYSVSREKKESFPLTVTSAQKNPTAFYLCASRLAGAGVNQPQHFGDGTRLSIL.

V and J are TRBV6-5 and TRBJ2-2; tentatively, D is TRBD1 (5 bases). The CDR3 has 13 residues. CDR1 is MNHEY and CDR2 is SVGAGI in the germline V gene. The CDR3 loop reads CATSGAFTGELFF. The CDR3 nucleotides read TGTGCTACCTCTGGGGCTTTTACCGGGGAGCTGTTTTTT.

V gene TRBV4-1 combines with J gene TRBJ2-7, with 12 bases fitting TRBD2. Germline V gene lookup returns CDR1 MGHRA and CDR2 YSYEKL. CDR3 length: 16 residues. Unmatched junction bases numbered 8, after V lost 1 base and J lost 7 bases. This CDR3 is CASSQGPSGGAREQYF. CDR3 DNA: TGCGCCAGCAGCCAAGGTCCTAGCGGGGGGGCGAGAGAGCAGTACTTC.